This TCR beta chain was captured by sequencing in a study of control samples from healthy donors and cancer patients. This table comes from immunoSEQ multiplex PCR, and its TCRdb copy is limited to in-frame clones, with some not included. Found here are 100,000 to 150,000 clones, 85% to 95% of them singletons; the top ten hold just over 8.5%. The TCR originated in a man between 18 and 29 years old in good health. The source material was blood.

The CDR3 sequence: CASSLGLAGDNEQFF. In nucleotides, the CDR3 is TGCGCCAGCAGCTTGGGACTAGCGGGGGACAATGAGCAGTTCTTC. V gene TRBV5-1 combines with J gene TRBJ2-1; 12 bases are shared with TRBD2. Trimming took 0 bases from V and 5 from J; bases not matched to a gene: 0. Germline CDR1 SGHRS, CDR2 YFSETQ. The CDR3 is 15 amino acids.